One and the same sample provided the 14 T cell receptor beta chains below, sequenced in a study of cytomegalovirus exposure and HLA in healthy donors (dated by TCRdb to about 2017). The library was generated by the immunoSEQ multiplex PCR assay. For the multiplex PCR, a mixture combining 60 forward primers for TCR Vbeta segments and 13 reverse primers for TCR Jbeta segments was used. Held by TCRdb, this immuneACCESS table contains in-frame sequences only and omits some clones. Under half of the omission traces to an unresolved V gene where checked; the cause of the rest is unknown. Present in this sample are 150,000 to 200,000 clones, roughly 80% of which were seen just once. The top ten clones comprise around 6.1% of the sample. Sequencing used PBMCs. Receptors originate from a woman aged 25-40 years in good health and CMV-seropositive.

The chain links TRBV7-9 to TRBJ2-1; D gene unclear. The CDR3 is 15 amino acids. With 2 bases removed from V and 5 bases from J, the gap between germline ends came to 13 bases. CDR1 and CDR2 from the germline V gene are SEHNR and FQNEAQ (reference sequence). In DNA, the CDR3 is TGTGCCAGCAGCTTATCCGGCGACACGAACAATGAGCAGTTCTTC. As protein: CASSLSGDTNNEQFF.

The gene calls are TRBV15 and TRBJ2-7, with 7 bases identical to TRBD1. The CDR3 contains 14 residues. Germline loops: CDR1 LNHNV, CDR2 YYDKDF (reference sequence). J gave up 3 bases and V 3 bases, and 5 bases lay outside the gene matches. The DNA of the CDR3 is TGTGCCACCAGCAGGACAGGGACCCACTACGAGCAGTACTTC. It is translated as CATSRTGTHYEQYF.

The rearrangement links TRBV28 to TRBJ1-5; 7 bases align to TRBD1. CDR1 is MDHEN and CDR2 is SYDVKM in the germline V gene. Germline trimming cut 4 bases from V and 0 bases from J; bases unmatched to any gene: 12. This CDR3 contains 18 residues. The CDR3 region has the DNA TGTGCCAGCAGTTGGGCCGGGACAGTCGAGTATAGCAATCAGCCCCAGCATTTT. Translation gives CASSWAGTVEYSNQPQHF.

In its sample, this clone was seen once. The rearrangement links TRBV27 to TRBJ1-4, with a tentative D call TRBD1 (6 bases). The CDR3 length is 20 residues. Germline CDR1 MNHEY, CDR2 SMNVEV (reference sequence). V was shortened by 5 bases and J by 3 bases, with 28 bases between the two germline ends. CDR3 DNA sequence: TGTGCCAGCAGTCTAGAGGGGCCGACGACTACGCACAGGGCTAATGAAAAACTGTTTTTT. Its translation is CASSLEGPTTTHRANEKLFF.

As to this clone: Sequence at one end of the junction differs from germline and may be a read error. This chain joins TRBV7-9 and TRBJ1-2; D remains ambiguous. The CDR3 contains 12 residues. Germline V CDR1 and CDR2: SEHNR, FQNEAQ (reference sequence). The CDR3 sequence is CSSSPGDYGYTF. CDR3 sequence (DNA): TGTTCCAGCAGCCCCGGAGACTATGGCTACACCTTC.

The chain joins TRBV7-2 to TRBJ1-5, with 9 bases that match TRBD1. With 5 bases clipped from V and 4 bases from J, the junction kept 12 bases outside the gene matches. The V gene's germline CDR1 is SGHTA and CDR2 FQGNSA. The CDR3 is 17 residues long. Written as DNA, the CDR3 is TGTGCCAGCAGCCTGATATGGGACAGGGAGGGGAATCAGCCCCAGCATTTT. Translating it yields CASSLIWDREGNQPQHF.

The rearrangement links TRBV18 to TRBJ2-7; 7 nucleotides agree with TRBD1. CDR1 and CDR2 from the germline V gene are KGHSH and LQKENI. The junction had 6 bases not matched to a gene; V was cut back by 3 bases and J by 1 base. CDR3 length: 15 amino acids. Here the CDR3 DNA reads TGTGCCAGCTCACCGTTGACAGGGATGTCCTACGAGCAGTACTTC. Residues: CASSPLTGMSYEQYF.

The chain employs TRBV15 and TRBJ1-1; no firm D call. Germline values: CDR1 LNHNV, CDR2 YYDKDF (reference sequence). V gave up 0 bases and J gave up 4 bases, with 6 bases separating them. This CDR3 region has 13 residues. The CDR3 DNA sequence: TGTGCCACCAGCAGAGAAGCTTCCACTGAAGCTTTCTTT. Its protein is CATSREASTEAFF.

The CDR3 coding sequence is TGTGCCACCAGCAGGCACTGGGAGGGCGGCTACACCTTC. This gives the protein CATSRHWEGGYTF. The chain employs TRBV15 and TRBJ1-2; D unclear. The CDR3 consists of 13 residues. Trimming left V 3 bases short and J 8 bases short, with 13 bases between. Looked up from germline, CDR1 is LNHNV and CDR2 is YYDKDF (reference sequence).

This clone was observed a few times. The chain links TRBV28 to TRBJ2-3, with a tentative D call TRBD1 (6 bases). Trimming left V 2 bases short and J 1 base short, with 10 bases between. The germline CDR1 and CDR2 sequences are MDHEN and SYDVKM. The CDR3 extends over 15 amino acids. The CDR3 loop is CASSLNREGTDTQYF. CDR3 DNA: TGTGCCAGCAGTTTAAACAGGGAAGGCACAGATACGCAGTATTTT.

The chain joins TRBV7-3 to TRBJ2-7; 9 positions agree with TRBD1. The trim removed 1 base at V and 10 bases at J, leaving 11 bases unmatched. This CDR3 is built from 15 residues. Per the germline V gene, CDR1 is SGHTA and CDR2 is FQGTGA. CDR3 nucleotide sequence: TGTGCCAGCAGCTTAAGGGGGGGACAGGGCCGGCGACAGTACTTC. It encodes CASSLRGGQGRRQYF.

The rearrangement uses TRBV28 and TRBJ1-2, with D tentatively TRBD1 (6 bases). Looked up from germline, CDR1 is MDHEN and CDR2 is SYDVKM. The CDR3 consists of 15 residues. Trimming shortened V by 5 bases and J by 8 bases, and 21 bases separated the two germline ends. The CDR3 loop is CASSLPQGRKGGYTF. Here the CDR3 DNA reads TGTGCCAGCAGTCTGCCCCAGGGGAGAAAGGGCGGCTACACCTTC.

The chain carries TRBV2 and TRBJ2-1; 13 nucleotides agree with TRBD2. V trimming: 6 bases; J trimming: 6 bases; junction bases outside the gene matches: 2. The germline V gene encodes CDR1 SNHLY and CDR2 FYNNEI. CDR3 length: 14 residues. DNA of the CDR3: TGTGCCAGCAGGCGGACTAGCGGGAGCAATGAGCAGTTCTTC. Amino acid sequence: CASRRTSGSNEQFF.

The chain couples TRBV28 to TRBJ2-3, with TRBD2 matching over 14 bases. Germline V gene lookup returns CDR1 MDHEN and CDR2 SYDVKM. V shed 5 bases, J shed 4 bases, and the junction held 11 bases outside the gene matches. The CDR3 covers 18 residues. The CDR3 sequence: CASSRPGTSGRAADTQYF. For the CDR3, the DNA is TGTGCCAGCAGTCGCCCCGGGACTAGCGGGAGAGCGGCAGATACGCAGTATTTT. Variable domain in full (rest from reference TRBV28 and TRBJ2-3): DVKVTQSSRYLVKRTGEKVFLECVQDMDHENMFWYRQDPGLGLRLIYFSYDVKMKEKGDIPEGYSVSREKKERFSLILESASTNQTSMYLCASSRPGTSGRAADTQYFGPGTRLTVL.